This T cell receptor (beta chain) was sequenced during a study of shared clonotypes between healthy human individuals. Here immunoSEQ multiplex PCR was the method, and the copy in TCRdb shows in-frame clones only, minus some. The table has around 1,900,000 clones, roughly 95% seen once; the top ten hold roughly 1.7%. Germline loops: CDR1 SQVTM, CDR2 ANQGSEA. V lost 3 bases and J lost 4; bases outside the gene matches: 3. CDR3 length: 12 amino acids. Naive CD8 isolation took CD45RO-negative cells positively selected for CCR7 and excluded terminally differentiated effector memory CD45RA+ cells. Caucasian adults living in Nashville, Tennessee, provided all samples.

Source material: naive CD8+ T cells from PBMCs. This TCR was sampled from a man aged 18 to 29 in good health. Some clones in this sample may be carry-over from other donors' samples. The chain combines TRBV29-1 with TRBJ2-7; 7 bases are a match to TRBD1. DNA for the CDR3: TGCAGCGTTGATGGGGACAGTTACGAGCAGTACTTC. It specifies CSVDGDSYEQYF.